The source of this TCR beta chain is a study of T cell responses to AZD1222 COVID-19 vaccine. Assay used: immunoSEQ multiplex PCR; TCRdb lists only in-frame clones, some missing. The sample carries roughly 180,000 clones, 80% to 90% recorded once. The CDR3 has 14 amino acids. The V gene's germline CDR1 is MGHDK and CDR2 SYGVNS. Between the trimmed V and J ends, which lost 3 bases and 8 bases, there was a span of 13 bases. The sample was peripheral blood, taken on day 0 of AZD1222 vaccination. V usage is TRBV25-1 and J usage is TRBJ1-4, with D unresolved. The receptor's source is an adult in good health. The chain's CDR3 is CASSDYLAQEKLFF. The CDR3 region has the DNA TGTGCCAGCAGTGACTACCTGGCCCAGGAAAAACTGTTTTTT. Using reference TRBV25-1 and TRBJ1-4 for the parts outside the CDR3, the full variable domain is EADIYQTPRYLVIGTGKKITLECSQTMGHDKMYWYQQDPGMELHLIHYSYGVNSTEKGDLSSESTVSRIRTEHFPLTLESARPSHTSQYLCASSDYLAQEKLFFGSGTQLSVL.